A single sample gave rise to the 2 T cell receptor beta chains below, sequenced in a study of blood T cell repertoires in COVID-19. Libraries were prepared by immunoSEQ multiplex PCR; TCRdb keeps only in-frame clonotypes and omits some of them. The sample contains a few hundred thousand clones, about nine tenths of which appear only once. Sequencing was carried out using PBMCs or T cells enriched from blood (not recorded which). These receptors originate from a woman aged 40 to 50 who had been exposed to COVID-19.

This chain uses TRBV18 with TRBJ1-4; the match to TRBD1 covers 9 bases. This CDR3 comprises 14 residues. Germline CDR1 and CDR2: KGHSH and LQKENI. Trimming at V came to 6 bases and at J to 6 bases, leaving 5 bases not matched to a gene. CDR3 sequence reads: CASSPDRGDEKLFF. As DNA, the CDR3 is TGTGCCAGCTCCCCGGACAGGGGAGATGAAAAACTGTTTTTT.

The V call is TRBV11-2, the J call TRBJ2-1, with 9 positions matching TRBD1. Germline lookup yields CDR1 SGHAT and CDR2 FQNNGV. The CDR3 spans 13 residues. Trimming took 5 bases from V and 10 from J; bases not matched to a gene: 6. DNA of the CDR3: TGTGCCAGCAGCCATACGGGGACAGGGGAGCAGTTCTTC. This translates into CASSHTGTGEQFF.